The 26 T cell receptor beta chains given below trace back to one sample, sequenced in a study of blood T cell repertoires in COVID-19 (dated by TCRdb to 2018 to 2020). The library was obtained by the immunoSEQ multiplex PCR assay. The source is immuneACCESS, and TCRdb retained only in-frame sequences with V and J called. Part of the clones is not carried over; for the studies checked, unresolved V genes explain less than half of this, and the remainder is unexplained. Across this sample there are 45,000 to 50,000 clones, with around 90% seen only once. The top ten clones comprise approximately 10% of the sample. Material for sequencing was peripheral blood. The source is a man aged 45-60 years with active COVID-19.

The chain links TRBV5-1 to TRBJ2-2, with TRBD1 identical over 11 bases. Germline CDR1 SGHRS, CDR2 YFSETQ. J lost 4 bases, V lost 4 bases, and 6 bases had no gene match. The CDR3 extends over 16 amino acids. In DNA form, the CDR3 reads TGCGCCAGCAGCGACACCGGGACAGGGGGCACCGGGGAGCTGTTTTTT. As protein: CASSDTGTGGTGELFF. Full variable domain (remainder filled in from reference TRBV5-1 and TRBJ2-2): KAGVTQTPRYLIKTRGQQVTLSCSPISGHRSVSWYQQTPGQGLQFLFEYFSETQRNKGNFPGRFSGRQFSNSRSEMNVSTLELGDSALYLCASSDTGTGGTGELFFGEGSRLTVL.

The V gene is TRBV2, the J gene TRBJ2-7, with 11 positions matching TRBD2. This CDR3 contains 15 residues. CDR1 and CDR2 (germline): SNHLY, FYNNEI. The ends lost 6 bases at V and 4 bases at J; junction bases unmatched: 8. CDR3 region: CASRQRTSGWYEQYF. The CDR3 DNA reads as TGTGCCAGCAGACAACGGACTAGCGGGTGGTACGAGCAGTACTTC.

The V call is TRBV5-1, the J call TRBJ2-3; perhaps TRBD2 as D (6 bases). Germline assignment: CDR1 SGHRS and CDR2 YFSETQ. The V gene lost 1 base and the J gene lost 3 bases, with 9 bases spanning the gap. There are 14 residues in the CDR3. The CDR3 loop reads CASSLFAGTDTQYF. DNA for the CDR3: TGCGCCAGCAGCTTGTTCGCGGGAACAGATACGCAGTATTTT.

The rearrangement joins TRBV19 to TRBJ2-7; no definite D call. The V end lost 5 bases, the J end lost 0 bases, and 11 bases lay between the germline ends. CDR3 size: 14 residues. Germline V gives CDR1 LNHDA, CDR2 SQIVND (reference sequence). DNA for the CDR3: TGTGCCAGTAGTGTTCGGAGCCTCTCCTACGAGCAGTACTTC. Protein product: CASSVRSLSYEQYF.

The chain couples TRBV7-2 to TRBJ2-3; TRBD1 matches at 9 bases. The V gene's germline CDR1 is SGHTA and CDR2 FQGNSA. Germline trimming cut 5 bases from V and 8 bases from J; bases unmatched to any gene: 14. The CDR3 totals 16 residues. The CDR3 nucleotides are TGTGCCAGCAGCCCCTCTGCGGGACAGGGTATGGGTACGCAGTATTTT. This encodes CASSPSAGQGMGTQYF. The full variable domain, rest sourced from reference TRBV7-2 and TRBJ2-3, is GAGVSQSPSNKVTEKGKDVELRCDPISGHTALYWYRQSLGQGLEFLIYFQGNSAPDKSGLPSDRFSAERTGGSVSTLTIQRTQQEDSAVYLCASSPSAGQGMGTQYFGPGTRLTVL.

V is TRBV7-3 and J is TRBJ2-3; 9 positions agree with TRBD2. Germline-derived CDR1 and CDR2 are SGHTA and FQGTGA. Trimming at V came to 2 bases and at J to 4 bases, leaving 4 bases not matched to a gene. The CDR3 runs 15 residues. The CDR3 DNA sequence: TGTGCCAGCAGCTTATCGGGACTAGCAGCAGATACGCAGTATTTT. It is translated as CASSLSGLAADTQYF.

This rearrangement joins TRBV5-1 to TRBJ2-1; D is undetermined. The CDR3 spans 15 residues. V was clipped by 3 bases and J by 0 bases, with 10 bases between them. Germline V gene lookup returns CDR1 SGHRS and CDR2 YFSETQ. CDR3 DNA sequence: TGCGCCAGCAGCTGGTCCGCGAGCTCCTACAATGAGCAGTTCTTC. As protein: CASSWSASSYNEQFF.

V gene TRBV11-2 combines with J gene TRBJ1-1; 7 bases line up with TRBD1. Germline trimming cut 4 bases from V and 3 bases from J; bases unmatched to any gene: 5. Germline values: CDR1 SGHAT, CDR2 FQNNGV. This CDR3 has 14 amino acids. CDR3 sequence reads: CASSYRDSYTEAFF. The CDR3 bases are TGTGCCAGCAGCTACCGGGACAGCTACACTGAAGCTTTCTTT.

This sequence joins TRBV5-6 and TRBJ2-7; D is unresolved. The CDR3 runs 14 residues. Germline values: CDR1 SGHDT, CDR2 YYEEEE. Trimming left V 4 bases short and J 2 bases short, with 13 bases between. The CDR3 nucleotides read TGTGCCAGCAGCCCGCGGCGGCCCCCCTACGAGCAGTACTTC. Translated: CASSPRRPPYEQYF.

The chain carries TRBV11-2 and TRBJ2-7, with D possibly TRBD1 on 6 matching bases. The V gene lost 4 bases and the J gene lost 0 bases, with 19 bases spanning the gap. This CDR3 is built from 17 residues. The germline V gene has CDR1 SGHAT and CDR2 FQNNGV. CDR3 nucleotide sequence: TGTGCCAGCAGCTCCACCCTCGGGACATCGAGCTCCTACGAGCAGTACTTC. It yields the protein CASSSTLGTSSSYEQYF.

CDR3 nucleotide sequence: TGTGCCAGCTCACCTCTTCCCAGCGCTAGCTCCTACGAGCAGTACTTC. This sequence encodes CASSPLPSASSYEQYF. The chain links TRBV18 to TRBJ2-7; D is unclear. The germline V and J ends were trimmed by 3 bases and 0 bases, with 15 bases remaining between them. Germline values: CDR1 KGHSH, CDR2 LQKENI. The CDR3 runs to 16 residues.

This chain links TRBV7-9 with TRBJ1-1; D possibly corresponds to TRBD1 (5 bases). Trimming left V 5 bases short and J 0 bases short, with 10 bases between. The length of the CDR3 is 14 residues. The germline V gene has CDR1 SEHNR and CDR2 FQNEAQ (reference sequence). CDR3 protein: CASSQTALNTEAFF. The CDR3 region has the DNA TGTGCCAGCAGCCAGACAGCACTGAACACTGAAGCTTTCTTT.

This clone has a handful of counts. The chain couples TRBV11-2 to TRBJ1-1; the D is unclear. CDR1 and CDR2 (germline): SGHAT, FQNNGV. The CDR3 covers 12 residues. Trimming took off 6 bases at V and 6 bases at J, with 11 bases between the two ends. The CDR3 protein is CASSPGFPEAFF. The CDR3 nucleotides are TGTGCCAGCAGTCCCGGGTTCCCTGAAGCTTTCTTT.

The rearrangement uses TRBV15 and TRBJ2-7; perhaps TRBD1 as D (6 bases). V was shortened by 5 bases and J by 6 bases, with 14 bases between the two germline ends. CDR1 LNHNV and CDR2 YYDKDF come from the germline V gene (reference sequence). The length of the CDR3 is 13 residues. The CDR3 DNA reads TGTGCCACCAGCCCAAACAGGGTGAGCGAGCAGTACTTC. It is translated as CATSPNRVSEQYF.

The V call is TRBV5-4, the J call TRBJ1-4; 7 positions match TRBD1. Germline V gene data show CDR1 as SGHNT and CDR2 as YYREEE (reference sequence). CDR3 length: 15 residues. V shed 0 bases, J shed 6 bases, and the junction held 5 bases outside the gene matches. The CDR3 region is CASSLGGGGDEKLFF. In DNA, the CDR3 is TGTGCCAGCAGCTTGGGTGGAGGGGGCGATGAAAAACTGTTTTTT.

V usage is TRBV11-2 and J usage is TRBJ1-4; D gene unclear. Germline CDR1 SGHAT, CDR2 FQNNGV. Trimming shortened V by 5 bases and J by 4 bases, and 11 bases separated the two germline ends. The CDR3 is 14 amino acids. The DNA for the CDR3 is TGTGCCAGCAGCCGAGGCCAGCTTAATGAAAAACTGTTTTTT. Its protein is CASSRGQLNEKLFF.

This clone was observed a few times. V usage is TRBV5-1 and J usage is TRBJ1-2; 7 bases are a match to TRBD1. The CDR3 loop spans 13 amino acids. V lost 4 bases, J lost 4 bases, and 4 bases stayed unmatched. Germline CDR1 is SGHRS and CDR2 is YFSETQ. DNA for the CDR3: TGCGCCAGCAGCAGGGGGGACAGCTATGGCTACACCTTC. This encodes CASSRGDSYGYTF.

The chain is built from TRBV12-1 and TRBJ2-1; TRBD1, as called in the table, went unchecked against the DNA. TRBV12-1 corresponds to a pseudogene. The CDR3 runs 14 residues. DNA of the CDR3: TGTGCCGAGTTGGGCAGGCCTCCTTACAATGAGCAGTTCTTC. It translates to CAELGRPPYNEQFF.

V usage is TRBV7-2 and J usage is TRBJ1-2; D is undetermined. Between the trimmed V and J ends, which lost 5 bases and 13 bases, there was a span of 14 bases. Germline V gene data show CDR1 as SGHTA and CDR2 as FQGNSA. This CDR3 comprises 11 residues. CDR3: CASSLQVSGTF. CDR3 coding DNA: TGTGCCAGCAGCCTCCAGGTTAGCGGCACCTTC.

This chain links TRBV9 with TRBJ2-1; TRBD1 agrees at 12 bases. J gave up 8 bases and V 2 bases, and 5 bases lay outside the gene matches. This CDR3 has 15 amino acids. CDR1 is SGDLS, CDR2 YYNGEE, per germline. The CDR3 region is CASSVPGQGAHEQFF. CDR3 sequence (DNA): TGTGCCAGCAGCGTCCCGGGACAGGGGGCACATGAGCAGTTCTTC.

In DNA form, the CDR3 reads TGTGCCAGCAGTCGGACTTCCCCCGACTCAGATACGCAGTATTTT. Its translation is CASSRTSPDSDTQYF. The chain carries TRBV28 and TRBJ2-3; D is perhaps TRBD2 (5 bases). CDR1 MDHEN and CDR2 SYDVKM come from the germline V gene. CDR3 length: 15 amino acids. The ends were cut back, 5 bases at V and 4 bases at J, with 16 bases in the middle. The full variable domain, with the rest looked up from reference TRBV28 and TRBJ2-3, is DVKVTQSSRYLVKRTGEKVFLECVQDMDHENMFWYRQDPGLGLRLIYFSYDVKMKEKGDIPEGYSVSREKKERFSLILESASTNQTSMYLCASSRTSPDSDTQYFGPGTRLTVL.

The CDR3 DNA sequence: TGCGCCAGCAGCGGGAGTGGAGACACCGGGGAGCTGTTTTTT. This translates into CASSGSGDTGELFF. The genes are TRBV5-1 and TRBJ2-2; D possibly corresponds to TRBD2 (5 bases). Per the germline V gene, CDR1 is SGHRS and CDR2 is YFSETQ. Trimming removed 4 bases from V and 3 bases from J, with 10 bases in between. The CDR3 consists of 14 residues.

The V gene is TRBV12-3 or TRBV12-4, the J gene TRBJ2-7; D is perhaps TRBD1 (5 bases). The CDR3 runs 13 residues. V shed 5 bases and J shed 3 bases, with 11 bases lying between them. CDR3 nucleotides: TGTGCCAGCAGTAGCAGGGCCGTCTACGAGCAGTACTTC. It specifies CASSSRAVYEQYF.

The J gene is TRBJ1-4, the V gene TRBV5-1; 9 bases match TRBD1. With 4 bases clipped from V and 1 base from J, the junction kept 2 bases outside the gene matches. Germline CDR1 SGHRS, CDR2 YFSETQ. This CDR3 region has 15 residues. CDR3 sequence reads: CASSRGQGTNEKLFF. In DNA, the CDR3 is TGCGCCAGCAGCCGGGGACAGGGAACTAATGAAAAACTGTTTTTT.

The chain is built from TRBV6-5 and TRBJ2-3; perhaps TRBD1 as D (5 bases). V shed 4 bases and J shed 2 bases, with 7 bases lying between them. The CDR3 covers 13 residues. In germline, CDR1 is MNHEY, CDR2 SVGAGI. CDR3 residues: CASSSTDTDTQYF. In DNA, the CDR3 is TGTGCCAGCAGTTCGACAGACACAGATACGCAGTATTTT.

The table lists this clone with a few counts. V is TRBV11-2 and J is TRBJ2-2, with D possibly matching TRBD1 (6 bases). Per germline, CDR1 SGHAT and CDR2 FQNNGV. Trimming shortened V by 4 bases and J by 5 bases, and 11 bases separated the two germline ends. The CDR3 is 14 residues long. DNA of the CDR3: TGTGCCAGCAGCTGGGGGCGTCGTACCGGGGAGCTGTTTTTT. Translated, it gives CASSWGRRTGELFF.